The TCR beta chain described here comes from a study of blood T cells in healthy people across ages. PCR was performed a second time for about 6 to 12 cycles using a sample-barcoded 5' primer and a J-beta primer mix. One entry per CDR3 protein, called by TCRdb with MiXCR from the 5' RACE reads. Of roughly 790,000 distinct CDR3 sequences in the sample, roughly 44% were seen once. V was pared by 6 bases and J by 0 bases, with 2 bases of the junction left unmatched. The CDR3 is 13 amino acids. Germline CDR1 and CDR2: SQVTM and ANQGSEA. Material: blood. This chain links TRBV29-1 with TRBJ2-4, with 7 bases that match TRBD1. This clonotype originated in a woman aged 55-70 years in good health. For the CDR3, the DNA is TGCAGCGTGGGACAGTTAGCCAAAAACATTCAGTACTTC. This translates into CSVGQLAKNIQYF.